The clone carrying this T cell receptor beta chain was counted between two and nine times. Its matching antigen is unknown. What was sequenced were expressed TCRB transcripts, since all of the isolated RNA had been reverse transcribed. Using immunoSEQ multiplex PCR, the repertoire was profiled, and TCRdb retains in-frame clones only, with some absent. Of 550,000 to 850,000 clones in the sample, 13% were seen once. Via CD45RO/CCR7/CD25/CD127/CD95/CD27, cells of the CD4+ naive, central memory, regulatory and stem cell-like memory subsets were sorted. Trimming at V came to 6 bases and at J to 1 base, leaving 7 bases not matched to a gene. The CDR3 loop spans 15 amino acids. The V gene's germline CDR1 is SGHVS and CDR2 FNYEAQ. The sample is drawn from a study of beta chain features in type 1 diabetes. Study-level results: In the patient group, naive, central memory and Treg TCRB repertoires seemed more alike than in the healthy donor group. In every one of the four CD4+ subsets, TCRB CDR3s were moderately but significantly shorter in Type 1 diabetes patients.

The TCR was taken from a man younger than 35 with type 1 diabetes. V gene TRBV7-6 combines with J gene TRBJ1-2, with TRBD1 identical over 8 bases. Sequenced: naive CD4+ T cells from blood. DNA for the CDR3: TGTGCCAGCAGATCCCCGACAGGGGATAACTATGGCTACACCTTC. Translated: CASRSPTGDNYGYTF.